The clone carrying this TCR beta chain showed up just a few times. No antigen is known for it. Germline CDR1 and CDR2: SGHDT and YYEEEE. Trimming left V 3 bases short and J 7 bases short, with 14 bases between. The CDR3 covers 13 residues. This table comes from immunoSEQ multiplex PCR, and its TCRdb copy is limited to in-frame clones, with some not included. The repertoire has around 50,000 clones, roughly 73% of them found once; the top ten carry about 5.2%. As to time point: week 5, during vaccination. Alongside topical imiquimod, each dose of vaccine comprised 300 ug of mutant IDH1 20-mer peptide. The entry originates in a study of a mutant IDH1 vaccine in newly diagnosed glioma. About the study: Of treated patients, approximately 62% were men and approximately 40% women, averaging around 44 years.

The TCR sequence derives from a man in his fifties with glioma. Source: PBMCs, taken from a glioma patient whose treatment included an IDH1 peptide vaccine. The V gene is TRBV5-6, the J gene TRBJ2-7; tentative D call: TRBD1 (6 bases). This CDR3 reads CASSSGTIEEQYF. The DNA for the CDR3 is TGTGCCAGCAGCTCCGGGACAATCGAGGAGCAGTACTTC.